The text below deals with one T cell receptor beta chain. What it recognizes is unknown. The V and J ends lost 5 bases and 3 bases, in that order; junction bases with no gene match: 9. The CDR3 length is 15 residues. CDR1 is SGHTA, CDR2 FQGTGA, per germline. The source of the sample is a study of blood T cells in healthy people across ages. About the research overall: The capture of about one barcoded beta molecule per two T cells was achieved by template switching.

A second PCR, run for roughly 7 to 12 cycles, used a sample-barcoded 5' primer plus a J-beta primer mix. Via MiXCR, TCRdb re-called the 5' RACE reads, giving one row per CDR3 protein. The sample contains just over 800,000 distinct CDR3 sequences, around two thirds of which appear only once. Study findings and constraints: Naive and antigen-experienced cells could not be conclusively compared, given unsorted PBMCs. Naive T cell percentage showed a strong correlation with the diversity of TCR beta. Significant beta diversity loss was already apparent by age approximately 37, declining roughly linearly.

The sequence came from a man aged 30-40 years in good health. The sequenced material came from blood. V is TRBV7-3 and J is TRBJ1-2, with 7 positions matching TRBD1. CDR3 in amino acids: CASSPTGMLDYGYTF. CDR3 sequence (DNA): TGTGCCAGCAGCCCGACAGGGATGCTTGACTATGGCTACACCTTC.